The T cell receptor beta chain described here comes from a study of blood T cell repertoires in COVID-19. Looked up from germline, CDR1 is LGHNA and CDR2 is YNFKEQ. This CDR3 is built from 15 residues. J gave up 8 bases and V 1 base, and 5 bases lay outside the gene matches. In the authors' workflow: Using reference gene primer amplification, nucleated cell counts were estimated. Measured with immunoSEQ multiplex PCR; TCRdb has only the in-frame clones, and not every one. That table gives V, J and clone size, and the DNA gave D and trimming. The data contain 310,000 or so clones, around 86% of them singletons.

This receptor was identified in a woman aged 18-29 years who had recovered from COVID-19. This rearrangement joins TRBV4-2 to TRBJ2-1; 10 bases map to TRBD1. The material sequenced was PBMCs or T cells enriched from blood (not recorded which). CDR3 amino acids: CASSQGDRGSDEQFF. CDR3 DNA: TGTGCCAGCAGCCAAGGGGACAGGGGTTCCGATGAGCAGTTCTTC.